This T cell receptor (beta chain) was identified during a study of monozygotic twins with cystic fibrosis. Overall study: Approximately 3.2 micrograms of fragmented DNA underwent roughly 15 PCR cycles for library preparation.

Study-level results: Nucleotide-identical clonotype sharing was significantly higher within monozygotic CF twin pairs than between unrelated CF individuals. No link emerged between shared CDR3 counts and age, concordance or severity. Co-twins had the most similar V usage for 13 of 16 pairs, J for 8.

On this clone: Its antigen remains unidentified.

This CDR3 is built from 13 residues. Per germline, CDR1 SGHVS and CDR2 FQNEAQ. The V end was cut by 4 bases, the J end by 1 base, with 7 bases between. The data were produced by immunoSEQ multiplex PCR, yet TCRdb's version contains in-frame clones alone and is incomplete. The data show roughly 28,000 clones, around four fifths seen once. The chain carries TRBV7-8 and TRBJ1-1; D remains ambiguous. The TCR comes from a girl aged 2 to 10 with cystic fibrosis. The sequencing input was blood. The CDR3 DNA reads TGTGCCAGCAGCTCAAGAGCGAACACTGAAGCTTTCTTT. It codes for CASSSRANTEAFF.